This T cell receptor beta chain was profiled in a study of blood T cell repertoires in COVID-19. Study overall: The samples span acute and convalescent COVID-19 from the United States, Italy and Spain.

Authors' processing steps: Scientists estimated how many nucleated cells there were by amplifying reference gene primers. TCRdb keeps only in-frame clones here, not all; method: immunoSEQ multiplex PCR. V, J and clone size derive from that table, while D and trimming were established from the DNA sequence. Here the sample spans over 110,000 clones, approximately 88% being singletons. V dropped 2 bases and J dropped 3; count of bases not matched to a gene: 0. Germline assignment: CDR1 KGHSH and CDR2 LQKENI. The CDR3 is made up of 14 amino acids. This clonotype was obtained from a woman between 45 and 60 years old with acute or convalescent COVID-19. Sequencing was performed on peripheral blood. The rearrangement links TRBV18 to TRBJ1-2; 10 bases match TRBD1. This CDR3 is CASSPGTGDYGYTF. Here the CDR3 DNA reads TGTGCCAGCTCACCAGGGACAGGGGACTATGGCTACACCTTC.